The text below deals with one T cell receptor (beta chain). The V gene end was trimmed by 5 bases and the J gene end by 1 base; junction bases not matched to a gene: 3. Per germline, CDR1 ENHRY and CDR2 SYGVKD. The CDR3 has 15 residues. The sample belongs to a study of blood T cell repertoires in COVID-19. About the study: Acute-phase and convalescent COVID-19 samples originated in the United States, Italy and Spain. The cDNA or gDNA used as material had been derived from T cells, B-cell-depleted T cells, or PBMCs.

Study processing details: Researchers report that nucleated cell counts were estimated from reference gene primer amplification. Profiled with immunoSEQ multiplex PCR; TCRdb holds only in-frame clones, not every one. That table furnishes V, J and clone size, whereas the DNA furnished D and trimming. Counted here are tens of thousands of clones, around 81% occurring once; the ten biggest clones make up under 30%. The chain joins TRBV10-3 to TRBJ2-3; 10 positions match TRBD2. This TCR came from a woman older than 75 with active or convalescent COVID-19. Sample: peripheral blood. CDR3 amino acids: CAISSGTSGTDTQYF. CDR3 bases: TGTGCCATCAGTTCCGGGACTAGCGGCACAGATACGCAGTATTTT.